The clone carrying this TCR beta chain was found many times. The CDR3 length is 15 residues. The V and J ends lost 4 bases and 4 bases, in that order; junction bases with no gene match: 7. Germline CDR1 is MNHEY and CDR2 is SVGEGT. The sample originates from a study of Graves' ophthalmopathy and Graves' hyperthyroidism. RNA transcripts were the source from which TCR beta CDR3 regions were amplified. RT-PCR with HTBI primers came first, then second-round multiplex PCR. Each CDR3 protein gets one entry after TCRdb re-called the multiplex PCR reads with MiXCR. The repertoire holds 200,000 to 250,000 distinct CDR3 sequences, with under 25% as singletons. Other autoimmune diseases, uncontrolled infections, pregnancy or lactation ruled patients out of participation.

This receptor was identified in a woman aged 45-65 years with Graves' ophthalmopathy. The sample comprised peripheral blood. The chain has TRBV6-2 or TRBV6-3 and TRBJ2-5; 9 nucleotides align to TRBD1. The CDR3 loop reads CASSSGQGMGETQYF. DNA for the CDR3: TGTGCCAGCAGTTCTGGACAGGGGATGGGAGAGACCCAGTACTTC.